The T cell receptor (beta chain) under discussion was sequenced for a study of T-cell reconstitution after alpha-beta-depleted transplantation in children. Preparation of the TCRbeta library involved a method that used unique molecular identifiers. TCRdb analysed the PCR reads with MiXCR anew, one entry per CDR3 protein. Here the sample spans 440,000 or so distinct CDR3 sequences, around two fifths being singletons. The junction had 20 bases not matched to a gene; V was cut back by 3 bases and J by 7 bases. From germline, CDR1 is LGHDT and CDR2 YNNKEL (reference sequence). CDR3 length: 19 residues. This clonotype has more than one count but fewer than ten. What it binds is not known. Broader study findings: Some patients owed their high day-60 TCRbeta diversity to surviving recipient T cells and thymic progenitors. T-cell counts and diversity were attributed mostly to newly produced T cells one year after transplant. At around two months after transplant, the alpha-beta T cells were reportedly derived from several hundred expanded clones that came from non-depleted graft cells.

Sequencing used PBMCs, obtained before TCRalphabeta/CD19-depleted stem cell transplant. The chain recombines TRBV3-1 with TRBJ2-1, with TRBD2 identical over 8 bases. This receptor was identified in a girl aged 2-9 years with aplastic anemia, due to receive a stem cell transplant. The CDR3 spells CASSQALDGSGLAGNEQFF. The CDR3 coding sequence is TGTGCCAGCAGCCAGGCACTCGACGGGAGCGGACTAGCAGGGAATGAGCAGTTCTTC.